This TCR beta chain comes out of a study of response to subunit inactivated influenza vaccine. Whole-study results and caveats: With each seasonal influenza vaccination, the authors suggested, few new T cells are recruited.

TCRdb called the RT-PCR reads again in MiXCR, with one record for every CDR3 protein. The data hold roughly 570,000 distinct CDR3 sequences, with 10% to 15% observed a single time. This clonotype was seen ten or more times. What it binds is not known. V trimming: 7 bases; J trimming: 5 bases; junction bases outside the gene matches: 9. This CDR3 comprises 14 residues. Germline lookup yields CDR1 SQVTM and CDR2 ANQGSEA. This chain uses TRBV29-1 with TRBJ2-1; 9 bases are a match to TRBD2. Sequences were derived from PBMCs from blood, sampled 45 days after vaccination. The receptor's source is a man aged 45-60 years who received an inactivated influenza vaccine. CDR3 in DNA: TGCAGCGGCGGTAGCGGGAGAGCTAACAATGAGCAGTTCTTC. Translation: CSGGSGRANNEQFF.